This T cell receptor (beta chain) came from a study of T cells after yellow fever vaccination. The study's findings and limits: Subsequent booster samples again held most clones from primary vaccination (less than 98% CD4, about 86% CD8). It was a small share of clonotypes that appeared in both CD4 and CD8 compartments.

About this clonotype: The antigen remains undetermined.

Making TCR cDNA involved 5'RACE template switching, which added UMIs and a universal primer site. TCRdb re-called the 5' RACE reads through MiXCR, storing one row per CDR3 protein. The sample carries a few hundred thousand distinct CDR3 sequences, around 5.2% recorded once. This CDR3 is built from 14 residues. Trimming took 1 base from V and 6 from J; bases not matched to a gene: 6. Germline loops: CDR1 MNHEY, CDR2 SMNVEV (reference sequence). The sample was CD4+ T cells sorted from PBMCs, taken on the day of the yellow fever booster vaccination. This chain links TRBV27 with TRBJ2-7; 7 bases line up with TRBD1. This TCR was sampled from a man aged 18 to 29 who received the YFV17D yellow fever vaccine. The CDR3 region is CASSLLGQNVEQYF. CDR3 in DNA: TGTGCCAGCAGTTTATTGGGACAGAACGTCGAGCAGTACTTC.